The TCR beta chain described here comes from a study of OX40 agonist ivuxolimab in advanced cancers. Between the trimmed V and J ends, which lost 7 bases and 4 bases, there was a span of 17 bases. CDR3 length: 15 amino acids. Germline V gives CDR1 MDHEN, CDR2 SYDVKM. The protocol was immunoSEQ multiplex PCR, while the TCRdb copy is restricted to in-frame clones and leaves out a portion. The table lists 98,000 or so clones, more than 85% of them singletons. Blood was sampled at baseline, cycle 4 day 1, and cycle 7 day 1. Study conclusions and caveats: Low normalized T-cell clonal expansion also characterized some of the nonresponders.

Comment on this clone: Its specificity is not known.

The sequencing used CD4+ or CD8+ T cells sorted from blood, collected in a trial of the OX40 agonist ivuxolimab. The genes are TRBV28 and TRBJ1-5, with a weak D call TRBD1 (6 bases). This sequence originates from an adult with an advanced solid tumor such as melanoma, head and neck, liver or kidney cancer. The CDR3 reads CASTPLSRGNQPQHF. Here the CDR3 DNA reads TGTGCCAGCACCCCCTTATCCAGGGGTAATCAGCCCCAGCATTTT.